These 29 T cell receptor beta chains were sequenced from one sample in a study of regulatory T cells in long-lasting Graves disease. According to the study, TCR beta libraries were built with iRepertoire HTBI primers and CDR3-region Arm-PCR. TCRdb fed the multiplex PCR reads into MiXCR, producing one record per CDR3 protein. Of hundreds of thousands of distinct CDR3 sequences in the sample, more than 15% were seen once. Stated time point: newly diagnosed GD, antithyroid drugs for less than 3 months. Isolated PBMC RNA provided the starting material for the TCR library. In addition, the sample was reused for a study of T cells in Graves' hyperthyroidism and ophthalmopathy.

The material was peripheral blood mononuclear cells (PBMCs), obtained at new diagnosis, from a patient treated with antithyroid drugs. Source of these receptors: a woman between 40 and 65 years old with Graves disease.

In its sample, this clonotype was seen many times. This chain uses TRBV11-1 with TRBJ2-7, with D uncertain. V gave up 3 bases and J gave up 0 bases, with 6 bases separating them. The CDR3 is 13 residues long. Germline V CDR1 and CDR2: SGHAT, FQDESV (reference sequence). CDR3 in DNA: TGTGCCAGCAGCTTTACTTTCTCCTACGAGCAGTACTTC. Translated, it gives CASSFTFSYEQYF.

At least ten counts were recorded for this clonotype. The genes are TRBV7-2 and TRBJ2-1; perhaps D is TRBD1 or TRBD2 (5 bases each). Trimming stripped 5 bases from V and 9 bases from J, with 14 bases between. Germline CDR1 SGHTA, CDR2 FQGNSA. This CDR3 is 13 amino acids long. CDR3 sequence: CASSARRGVEQFF. The DNA for the CDR3 is TGTGCCAGCAGCGCGCGCCGGGGCGTTGAGCAGTTCTTC.

This clonotype was seen a few times. This chain links TRBV6-5 with TRBJ2-3, with D perhaps matching TRBD1 or TRBD2 (5 bases each). This CDR3 is 14 amino acids long. The germline gives CDR1 MNHEY, CDR2 SVGAGI. The V gene lost 4 bases and the J gene lost 2 bases, with 10 bases spanning the gap. CDR3 nucleotide sequence: TGTGCCAGCAGTTCCCGGGACCACACAGATACGCAGTATTTT. Translating gives CASSSRDHTDTQYF.

Only a few counts were recorded for this clonotype. This chain connects TRBV6-2 or TRBV6-3 to TRBJ1-4; 8 bases match TRBD1. This CDR3 comprises 16 residues. From germline, CDR1 is MNHEY and CDR2 SVGEGT. With 4 bases clipped from V and 5 bases from J, the junction kept 9 bases outside the gene matches. The CDR3, as DNA: TGTGCCAGCAGTTCCGTTGGGACAGGCTACAATGAAAAACTGTTTTTT. It is translated as CASSSVGTGYNEKLFF.

This clonotype has a count of ten or more. J is TRBJ2-7 and V is TRBV5-1; TRBD2 might be the D (7 bases). V shed 4 bases and J shed 2 bases, with 16 bases lying between them. The CDR3 has 15 residues. Germline V gene lookup returns CDR1 SGHRS and CDR2 YFSETQ. The CDR3: CASSTSGGRTYEQYF. DNA of the CDR3: TGCGCCAGCAGCACCTCGGGGGGCCGTACCTACGAGCAGTACTTC.

The table lists this clonotype with a few counts. This chain links TRBV18 with TRBJ1-5; 9 nucleotides match TRBD1. This CDR3 has 16 residues. V lost 3 bases to trimming and J lost 5 bases; unmatched junction nucleotides: 8. Germline V lookup: CDR1 KGHSH, CDR2 LQKENI. CDR3 residues: CASSPLPGQGYQPQHF. The CDR3 region has the DNA TGTGCCAGCTCACCTCTCCCGGGACAGGGATATCAGCCCCAGCATTTT.

This clonotype was observed a few times. This rearrangement joins TRBV6-2 or TRBV6-3 to TRBJ2-7, with D hard to call. The CDR3 runs to 13 residues. Trimming cost V 5 bases and J 3 bases, with 11 bases left between them. CDR1 is MNHEY and CDR2 is SVGEGT in the germline V gene. CDR3 region: CASSEKVFYEQYF. The CDR3 coding sequence is TGTGCCAGCAGTGAAAAGGTTTTCTACGAGCAGTACTTC.

Note on this clonotype: A much larger clone is a single base away; this may be a read error. This chain joins TRBV30 and TRBJ2-1, with TRBD2 matching 7 bases. The germline gives CDR1 GTSNPN, CDR2 SVGIG (reference sequence). This CDR3 contains 16 residues. The CDR3 loop is CAWRGGDPRGYKEQFF. DNA for the CDR3: TGTGCCTGGAGGGGGGGGGACCCAAGGGGCTACAAGGAGCAGTTCTTC. Looking up the rest from reference TRBV30 and TRBJ2-1 gives the full variable domain: SQTIHQWPATLVQPVGSPLSLECTVEGTSNPNLYWYRQAAGRGLQLLFYSVGIGQISSEVPQNLSASRPQDRQFILSSKKLLLSDSGFYLCAWRGGDPRGYKEQFFGPGTRLTVL.

The V gene is TRBV7-9, the J gene TRBJ1-4; D is possibly TRBD1 (5 bases). The V end lost 0 bases, the J end lost 8 bases, and 13 bases lay between the germline ends. The V gene's germline CDR1 is SEHNR and CDR2 FQNEAQ (reference sequence). The length of the CDR3 is 15 residues. Written as DNA, the CDR3 is TGTGCCAGCAGCTTAGCGGGCGGGGGTGAGGAAAAACTGTTTTTT. Its translation is CASSLAGGGEEKLFF.

The gene calls are TRBV9 and TRBJ1-2; D not certain. CDR1 is SGDLS and CDR2 is YYNGEE in the germline V gene. V was shortened by 6 bases and J by 4 bases, with 10 bases between the two germline ends. This CDR3 contains 12 residues. The CDR3 region is CASNRAPYGYTF. In DNA, the CDR3 is TGTGCCAGCAACCGAGCTCCCTATGGCTACACCTTC. The full variable domain, with the rest looked up from reference TRBV9 and TRBJ1-2, is DSGVTQTPKHLITATGQRVTLRCSPRSGDLSVYWYQQSLDQGLQFLIQYYNGEERAKGNILERFSAQQFPDLHSELNLSSLELGDSALYFCASNRAPYGYTFGSGTRLTVV.

This clonotype was seen repeatedly, ten times or more. The gene calls are TRBV18 and TRBJ1-2; D is undetermined. The CDR3 contains 15 residues. V shed 2 bases and J shed 4 bases, with 14 bases lying between them. Germline V gives CDR1 KGHSH, CDR2 LQKENI. CDR3 protein: CASSPVGRDPYGYTF. The CDR3 region has the DNA TGTGCCAGCTCACCAGTGGGAAGAGACCCCTATGGCTACACCTTC.

This clonotype was counted ten times or more. The chain is built from TRBV2 and TRBJ2-7; possible D gene TRBD2, 6 bases. V lost 5 bases, J lost 3 bases, and 14 bases lay in between. The CDR3 has 14 residues. Germline V gene lookup returns CDR1 SNHLY and CDR2 FYNNEI. CDR3 in amino acids: CASSRTGDVYEQYF. In DNA form, the CDR3 reads TGTGCCAGCAGTCGGACGGGGGACGTCTACGAGCAGTACTTC.

This clonotype has a count of ten or more. The rearrangement joins TRBV6-2 or TRBV6-3 to TRBJ2-3, with D hard to call. From germline, CDR1 is MNHEY and CDR2 SVGEGT. The V end lost 0 bases, the J end lost 0 bases, and 7 bases lay between the germline ends. The CDR3 contains 15 residues. The CDR3 here is CASSYSPDSTDTQYF. CDR3 bases: TGTGCCAGCAGTTACTCGCCGGACAGCACAGATACGCAGTATTTT.

This clonotype was recorded a few times. The chain carries TRBV6-2 or TRBV6-3 and TRBJ2-2; maybe TRBD1 (6 bases). In germline, CDR1 is MNHEY, CDR2 SVGEGT. Trimming removed 5 bases from V and 1 base from J, with 14 bases in between. The CDR3 has 16 amino acids. This CDR3 reads CASSEAMTGNTGELFF. The DNA for the CDR3 is TGTGCCAGCAGTGAAGCGATGACAGGGAACACCGGGGAGCTGTTTTTT.

This clonotype was picked up many times. This rearrangement joins TRBV5-6 to TRBJ2-1; possible D gene TRBD1, 5 bases. The V gene's germline CDR1 is SGHDT and CDR2 YYEEEE. V lost 5 bases and J lost 5, with 14 bases in between. The CDR3 contains 14 residues. This chain's CDR3 is CASSPVSGNNEQFF. DNA of the CDR3: TGTGCCAGCAGTCCGGTTTCAGGGAACAATGAGCAGTTCTTC.

A few counts support this clonotype. The chain recombines TRBV25-1 with TRBJ2-7, with 7 nucleotides matching TRBD1. The CDR3 sequence is 14 residues long. J was trimmed by 2 bases and V by 4 bases; bases with no gene match: 5. Per germline, CDR1 MGHDK and CDR2 SYGVNS. Here the CDR3 DNA reads TGTGCCAGCAGTGGATCGGGACAGCCCTACGAGCAGTACTTC. Its protein product is CASSGSGQPYEQYF.

This clonotype was recorded many times. V gene TRBV12-3 or TRBV12-4 combines with J gene TRBJ1-2; 7 nucleotides agree with TRBD1. V shed 5 bases, J shed 8 bases, and the junction held 11 bases outside the gene matches. This CDR3 region has 14 residues. CDR3 bases: TGTGCCAGCAGTAACGACAGGGCGATGGAAGGCTACACCTTC. It encodes CASSNDRAMEGYTF.

V is TRBV6-1 and J is TRBJ2-4; D not resolved. V was shortened by 3 bases and J by 6 bases, with 6 bases between the two germline ends. CDR3 size: 12 residues. The germline V gene encodes CDR1 MNHNS and CDR2 SASEGT. CDR3 coding DNA: TGTGCCAGCAGTGAGTTGGGAAACATTCAGTACTTC. It encodes CASSELGNIQYF.

This clonotype was observed many times. The chain uses TRBV28 and TRBJ2-7, with D hard to call. The CDR3 spans 12 residues. V gave up 8 bases and J gave up 2 bases, with 10 bases separating them. Germline loops: CDR1 MDHEN, CDR2 SYDVKM. Written as DNA, the CDR3 is TGTGCCAGCGGGTTAAGGACCTACGAGCAGTACTTC. Its translation is CASGLRTYEQYF.

This clonotype was recorded many times. This rearrangement joins TRBV5-5 to TRBJ2-3; D is undetermined. V was clipped by 0 bases and J by 5 bases, with 4 bases between them. The V gene's germline CDR1 is SGHKS and CDR2 YYEKEE (reference sequence). The CDR3 runs 12 residues. Written as DNA, the CDR3 is TGTGCCAGCAGCTTGGAGATAGATACGCAGTATTTT. Its protein product is CASSLEIDTQYF.

The sample holds many counts of this clonotype. The V and J genes are TRBV18 and TRBJ2-3; 9 bases fit TRBD1. Germline-derived CDR1 and CDR2 are KGHSH and LQKENI. The CDR3 runs 15 residues. Trimming at V came to 3 bases and at J to 5 bases, leaving 6 bases not matched to a gene. The chain's CDR3 is CASSPPGQGEDTQYF. Written as DNA, the CDR3 is TGTGCCAGCTCACCGCCGGGACAGGGAGAAGATACGCAGTATTTT.

This clonotype was observed at least ten times. The rearrangement uses TRBV6-1 and TRBJ2-1; unclear D gene. CDR1 and CDR2 (germline): MNHNS, SASEGT. Trimming left V 4 bases short and J 6 bases short, with 22 bases between. CDR3 length: 17 amino acids. The DNA of the CDR3 is TGTGCCAGCAGTGTCCATACCCCCCGGCAGGCCCCCAATGAGCAGTTCTTC. Amino acids: CASSVHTPRQAPNEQFF.

The chain uses TRBV5-4 and TRBJ2-1; D remains unclear. The germline V gene has CDR1 SGHNT and CDR2 YYREEE (reference sequence). This CDR3 has 13 residues. The germline V and J ends were trimmed by 3 bases and 5 bases, with 9 bases remaining between them. The CDR3 loop reads CASSSYLNNEQFF. In DNA form, the CDR3 reads TGTGCCAGCAGCTCTTACCTTAACAATGAGCAGTTCTTC.

This clonotype was detected ten times or more. J is TRBJ1-5 and V is TRBV12-3 or TRBV12-4, with unresolved D. Trimming removed 3 bases at V and 7 bases at J, with 4 bases between. This CDR3 spans 11 amino acids. The CDR3 loop reads CASSLGQPQHF. CDR3 sequence (DNA): TGTGCCAGCAGTTTGGGCCAGCCCCAGCATTTT.

The V call is TRBV3-1, the J call TRBJ2-1; D is unclear. Germline V gene lookup returns CDR1 LGHDT and CDR2 YNNKEL (reference sequence). CDR3 length: 15 residues. Deletions cut 0 bases from V and 6 bases from J, with 12 bases between. In DNA, the CDR3 is TGTGCCAGCAGCCAAGAATCCCCCAAAAGCAATGAGCAGTTCTTC. Translated, it gives CASSQESPKSNEQFF.

This clonotype was observed many times. The genes are TRBV20-1 and TRBJ1-1; 8 nucleotides align to TRBD1. The CDR3 consists of 13 residues. After removal of 3 bases from V and 6 bases from J, the junction contained 6 bases not matched to a gene. The germline gives CDR1 DFQATT, CDR2 SNEGSKA (reference sequence). The CDR3 region has the DNA TGCAGTGCTAGGGACAGGGACGAAGCTGAAGCTTTCTTT. Translating gives CSARDRDEAEAFF.

This rearrangement joins TRBV6-1 to TRBJ2-3, with TRBD1 as a possible D gene (6 bases). The V and J ends lost 6 bases and 1 base respectively, with 23 bases between them. The CDR3 covers 18 residues. Germline CDR1 MNHNS, CDR2 SASEGT. The CDR3 sequence: CASRTGPLRLLGTDTQYF. The DNA for the CDR3 is TGTGCCAGCAGAACAGGGCCCCTTCGTCTACTGGGCACAGATACGCAGTATTTT.

In this sample, this clonotype turned up many times. This chain joins TRBV5-5 and TRBJ2-2; 8 nucleotides agree with TRBD1. V dropped 4 bases and J dropped 1; count of bases not matched to a gene: 3. Germline loops: CDR1 SGHKS, CDR2 YYEKEE (reference sequence). This CDR3 contains 15 residues. The DNA for the CDR3 is TGTGCCAGCAGCATGGACAGGGTGAACACCGGGGAGCTGTTTTTT. It yields the protein CASSMDRVNTGELFF.

In this sample, this clonotype turned up a few times. V gene TRBV29-1 combines with J gene TRBJ2-5, with TRBD1 identical over 8 bases. V dropped 3 bases and J dropped 0; count of bases not matched to a gene: 9. The CDR3 is 16 residues long. CDR1 is SQVTM, CDR2 ANQGSEA, per germline. This CDR3 reads CSVDLTRTGNQETQYF. The CDR3 region has the DNA TGCAGCGTTGACCTTACCAGGACAGGGAACCAAGAGACCCAGTACTTC.